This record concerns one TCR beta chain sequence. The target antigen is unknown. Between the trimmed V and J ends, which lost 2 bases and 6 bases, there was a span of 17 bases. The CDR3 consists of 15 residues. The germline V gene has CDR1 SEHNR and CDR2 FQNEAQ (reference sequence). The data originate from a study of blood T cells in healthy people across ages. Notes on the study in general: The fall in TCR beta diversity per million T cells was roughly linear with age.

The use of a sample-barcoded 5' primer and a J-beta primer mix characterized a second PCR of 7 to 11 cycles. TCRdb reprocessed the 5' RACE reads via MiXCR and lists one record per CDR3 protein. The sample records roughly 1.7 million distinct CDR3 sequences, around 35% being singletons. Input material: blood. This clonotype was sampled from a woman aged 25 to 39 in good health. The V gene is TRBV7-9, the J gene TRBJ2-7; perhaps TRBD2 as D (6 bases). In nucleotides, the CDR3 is TGTGCCAGCAGCTTAACTTCTGCGGGAATAGGCGAGCAGTACTTC. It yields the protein CASSLTSAGIGEQYF.